The 32 T cell receptor beta chains below were found in one sample sequenced in a study of shared clonotypes between healthy human individuals. Method: immunoSEQ multiplex PCR; TCRdb's copy keeps in-frame clones and lacks some. The data hold roughly 1,000,000 clones, with about 84% observed a single time. The source material was memory CD4+ T cells from PBMCs. Noted subset: CD45RA-negative fraction. Source of these receptors: a man aged 18 to 30 in good health. Some clones in this sample may be carry-over from other donors' samples.

The V call is TRBV5-1, the J call TRBJ2-7; TRBD1 matches at 9 bases. V dropped 3 bases and J dropped 3; count of bases not matched to a gene: 13. The CDR3 loop spans 17 amino acids. Germline V gene lookup returns CDR1 SGHRS and CDR2 YFSETQ. CDR3: CASSSTGGEVGIYEQYF. In DNA form, the CDR3 reads TGCGCCAGCAGCTCCACAGGGGGCGAGGTGGGGATCTACGAGCAGTACTTC. The variable domain in full, completed from reference TRBV5-1 and TRBJ2-7, reads KAGVTQTPRYLIKTRGQQVTLSCSPISGHRSVSWYQQTPGQGLQFLFEYFSETQRNKGNFPGRFSGRQFSNSRSEMNVSTLELGDSALYLCASSSTGGEVGIYEQYFGPGTRLTVT.

In DNA, the CDR3 is TGTGCCAGCGCCCACCCCGGGACAGGGGTTGGCTACACCTTC. Amino acid sequence: CASAHPGTGVGYTF. The rearrangement uses TRBV6-1 and TRBJ1-2; 10 bases map to TRBD1. The junction had 10 bases not matched to a gene; V was cut back by 8 bases and J by 7 bases. From germline, CDR1 is MNHNS and CDR2 SASEGT. The CDR3 is 14 amino acids.

V usage is TRBV7-3 and J usage is TRBJ2-2; possibly TRBD2 for D (6 bases). The germline V and J ends were trimmed by 3 bases and 6 bases, with 14 bases remaining between them. The CDR3 runs to 15 residues. CDR1 is SGHTA and CDR2 is FQGTGA in the germline V gene. The CDR3 DNA sequence: TGTGCCAGCAGCTTGCTGGCCGGGAGCTCCGGGGAGCTGTTTTTT. It codes for CASSLLAGSSGELFF.

This chain links TRBV4-1 with TRBJ1-2, with TRBD1 matching over 7 bases. The CDR3 has 15 residues. Germline V gene sequence: CDR1 MGHRA, CDR2 YSYEKL. With V trimmed by 3 bases and J by 2 bases, 6 bases remained unmatched. CDR3 coding DNA: TGCGCCAGCAGCCATCCGGGACAGTTGAACTATGGCTACACCTTC. Protein: CASSHPGQLNYGYTF.

The chain uses TRBV2 and TRBJ1-1; 7 bases map to TRBD1. Germline CDR1 is SNHLY and CDR2 is FYNNEI. V shed 3 bases and J 2 bases; nucleotides not matched to a gene: 9. The CDR3 contains 16 residues. CDR3 nucleotide sequence: TGTGCCAGCAGTGACCGCTCCGGACAGGCCAACACTGAAGCTTTCTTT. It codes for CASSDRSGQANTEAFF.

Remarks on this clone: This CDR3 is also generated by other DNA sequences in the sample. This sequence joins TRBV5-1 and TRBJ2-5, with a possible D match to TRBD1 (5 bases). This CDR3 region has 14 residues. The germline V gene encodes CDR1 SGHRS and CDR2 YFSETQ. V lost 0 bases to trimming and J lost 2 bases, with 8 bases between them. The CDR3 region is CASSLGGQQETQYF. The CDR3 region has the DNA TGCGCCAGCAGCTTGGGGGGCCAGCAAGAGACCCAGTACTTC.

For this clone: The final CDR3 position lacks the conserved phenylalanine or tryptophan, pointing to a likely read error. This chain links TRBV11-2 with TRBJ2-7, with 9 bases identical to TRBD1. The CDR3 is 15 residues long. Per the germline V gene, CDR1 is SGHAT and CDR2 is FQNNGV. V was clipped by 3 bases and J by 2 bases; unmatched bases: 5. CDR3 sequence reads: CASSFLTGGPYEQYS. The CDR3 DNA reads TGTGCCAGCAGCTTTCTTACAGGGGGCCCCTACGAGCAGTACTCC.

To note about this clone: This clone may be a read error of a much larger clone one base away. The same CDR3 arises from other DNA sequences in this sample as well. CDR3 in DNA: TGTGCCAGCAGGGAATACAATGAGCAGTTCTTC. Its translation: CASREYNEQFF. J is TRBJ2-1 and V is TRBV6-5; no firm D call. This CDR3 has 11 amino acids. Germline V gene data show CDR1 as MNHEY and CDR2 as SVGAGI. V shed 6 bases and J shed 4 bases, with 4 bases lying between them.

This chain connects TRBV5-4 to TRBJ2-1, with 9 positions matching TRBD2. Trimming at V came to 4 bases and at J to 9 bases, leaving 8 bases not matched to a gene. This CDR3 spans 14 amino acids. Germline values: CDR1 SGHNT, CDR2 YYREEE (reference sequence). This CDR3 is CASSSLAGDPEQFF. The CDR3 coding sequence is TGTGCCAGCAGCAGCTTAGCGGGAGATCCTGAGCAGTTCTTC.

This chain links TRBV7-9 with TRBJ1-1, with TRBD1 matching over 7 bases. The length of the CDR3 is 16 residues. The V and J ends lost 2 bases and 0 bases, in that order; junction bases with no gene match: 6. Germline V gene lookup returns CDR1 SEHNR and CDR2 FQNEAQ (reference sequence). The CDR3 bases are TGTGCCAGCAGCTTAAAGGGAACAGGGGTGAACACTGAAGCTTTCTTT. Its translation is CASSLKGTGVNTEAFF.

The chain joins TRBV9 to TRBJ2-2; no clear D gene. Trimming shortened V by 4 bases and J by 2 bases, and 9 bases separated the two germline ends. The CDR3 runs 14 residues. Germline V gene lookup returns CDR1 SGDLS and CDR2 YYNGEE. CDR3 loop: CASSSPPNTGELFF. The CDR3 bases are TGTGCCAGCAGCTCCCCCCCCAACACCGGGGAGCTGTTTTTT.

The rearrangement uses TRBV6-1 and TRBJ2-4; TRBD2 matches 7 bases. Germline V gene lookup returns CDR1 MNHNS and CDR2 SASEGT. Germline trimming cut 4 bases from V and 12 bases from J; bases unmatched to any gene: 9. There are 13 residues in the CDR3. The CDR3 sequence is CASSVTSFVAQYF. DNA for the CDR3: TGTGCCAGCAGTGTGACTAGCTTCGTTGCTCAGTACTTC.

The chain has TRBV2 and TRBJ2-1; 9 bases agree with TRBD1. The CDR3 spans 15 residues. Germline CDR1 reads SNHLY; CDR2 reads FYNNEI. Trimming at V came to 5 bases and at J to 10 bases, leaving 12 bases not matched to a gene. The CDR3 DNA follows: TGTGCCAGCAGTTTTATTACAGGGGGCTTAGGGGAGCAGTTCTTC. Translation gives CASSFITGGLGEQFF.

Comment on this clone: Additional DNA sequences in this sample encode the identical CDR3. This chain links TRBV29-1 with TRBJ1-1; maybe TRBD1 (6 bases). With 4 bases removed from V and 1 base from J, the gap between germline ends came to 10 bases. The germline V gene has CDR1 SQVTM and CDR2 ANQGSEA. The CDR3 is made up of 13 amino acids. The CDR3 nucleotides read TGCAGCGTTGCCCCGGACAGGAACACTGAAGCTTTCTTT. Its translation is CSVAPDRNTEAFF.

A note on this clone: This may come from a read error, since a much larger clone is one base off. This sequence joins TRBV7-8 and TRBJ1-1; D not resolved. CDR1 SGHVS and CDR2 FQNEAQ come from the germline V gene. The CDR3 has 13 residues. The V end was cut by 2 bases, the J end by 1 base, with 5 bases between. Written as DNA, the CDR3 is TGTGCCAGCAGCTTACACCAGAACACTGAAGCTTTCTTT. It codes for CASSLHQNTEAFF. The full variable domain, in which reference TRBV7-8 and TRBJ1-1 provide the parts outside the CDR3, is GAGVSQSPRYKVAKRGQDVALRCDPISGHVSLFWYQQALGQGPEFLTYFQNEAQLDKSGLPSDRFFAERPEGSVSTLKIQRTQQEDSAVYLCASSLHQNTEAFFGQGTRLTVV.

The sample holds a few counts of this clone. The chain joins TRBV7-9 to TRBJ2-2; D not certain. Looked up from germline, CDR1 is SEHNR and CDR2 is FQNEAQ (reference sequence). This CDR3 contains 9 residues. The V and J ends lost 10 bases and 6 bases respectively, with 3 bases between them. The CDR3 coding sequence is TGTGCCATACCCGGGGAGCTGTTTTTT. The encoded protein is CAIPGELFF.

The rearrangement joins TRBV5-1 to TRBJ2-7; 9 bases are a match to TRBD1. With 4 bases clipped from V and 0 bases from J, the junction kept 5 bases outside the gene matches. The CDR3 runs 15 residues. Germline CDR1 and CDR2: SGHRS and YFSETQ. The CDR3 DNA reads as TGCGCCAGCAGCGTGGGACAGGGTATCTCCTACGAGCAGTACTTC. Residues: CASSVGQGISYEQYF.

This chain uses TRBV7-9 with TRBJ2-5, with D possibly TRBD2 on 6 matching bases. Germline CDR1 is SEHNR and CDR2 is FQNEAQ (reference sequence). The V gene lost 0 bases and the J gene lost 10 bases, with 18 bases spanning the gap. The CDR3 runs 15 residues. The CDR3, as DNA: TGTGCCAGCAGCTTAGCTAGCGGCCAAAAGGGAGGCCAGTACTTC. Translating gives CASSLASGQKGGQYF.

This clone has a count of ten or more. In DNA form, the CDR3 reads TGTGCCAGCAGCGCCGGGACAGGGGGCTCCTACGAGCAGTACTTC. Protein product: CASSAGTGGSYEQYF. V is TRBV9 and J is TRBJ2-7, with TRBD1 matching over 11 bases. CDR3 length: 15 amino acids. Per the germline V gene, CDR1 is SGDLS and CDR2 is YYNGEE. The V gene end was trimmed by 3 bases and the J gene end by 0 bases; junction bases not matched to a gene: 2.

A remark on this clone: The same CDR3 can be traced to other DNA sequences in this sample. V usage is TRBV18 and J usage is TRBJ1-1; no clear D. CDR3 length equals 14 residues. Looked up from germline, CDR1 is KGHSH and CDR2 is LQKENI. The V and J ends lost 1 base and 1 base respectively, with 7 bases between them. CDR3 residues: CASSPRSRNTEAFF. The CDR3 bases are TGTGCCAGCTCACCACGGTCGAGGAACACTGAAGCTTTCTTT. Using reference TRBV18 and TRBJ1-1 for the parts outside the CDR3, the full variable domain is NAGVMQNPRHLVRRRGQEARLRCSPMKGHSHVYWYRQLPEEGLKFMVYLQKENIIDESGMPKERFSAEFPKEGPSILRIQQVVRGDSAAYFCASSPRSRNTEAFFGQGTRLTVV.

This CDR3 is CASSRGLAGGPLETQYF. As DNA, the CDR3 is TGTGCCAGCAGCCGGGGACTAGCGGGAGGGCCTTTAGAGACCCAGTACTTC. The chain links TRBV7-2 to TRBJ2-5; 16 bases fit TRBD2. This CDR3 contains 17 residues. J was trimmed by 4 bases and V by 5 bases; bases with no gene match: 7. The V gene's germline CDR1 is SGHTA and CDR2 FQGNSA. Full variable domain (remainder filled in from reference TRBV7-2 and TRBJ2-5): GAGVSQSPSNKVTEKGKDVELRCDPISGHTALYWYRQSLGQGLEFLIYFQGNSAPDKSGLPSDRFSAERTGGSVSTLTIQRTQQEDSAVYLCASSRGLAGGPLETQYFGPGTRLLVL.

The chain joins TRBV10-3 to TRBJ2-1, with 15 bases lining up with TRBD2. Germline CDR1 ENHRY, CDR2 SYGVKD. This CDR3 spans 16 amino acids. V trimming: 6 bases; J trimming: 5 bases; junction bases outside the gene matches: 5. The CDR3 region is CAISPGLAGGNNEQFF. CDR3 DNA: TGTGCCATCAGCCCGGGACTAGCGGGAGGAAACAATGAGCAGTTCTTC.

As DNA, the CDR3 is TGTGCCAGCAGCCTTCAGTGGGGTGCCGGGGTTGGAGGCTACACCTTC. The encoded protein is CASSLQWGAGVGGYTF. J is TRBJ1-2 and V is TRBV9, with no clear D. Germline CDR1 is SGDLS and CDR2 is YYNGEE. The CDR3 loop spans 16 amino acids. The germline V and J ends were trimmed by 4 bases and 8 bases, with 24 bases remaining between them.

This clone was detected once. This sequence joins TRBV28 and TRBJ1-2, with 8 bases aligning to TRBD1. This CDR3 has 16 amino acids. Trimming at V came to 5 bases and at J to 4 bases, leaving 12 bases not matched to a gene. Germline CDR1 reads MDHEN; CDR2 reads SYDVKM. The CDR3 bases are TGTGCCAGCAGTCCTACAGGACAGGGCGTAGGCTATGGCTACACCTTC. It specifies CASSPTGQGVGYGYTF.

The V and J genes are TRBV5-4 and TRBJ2-4; D possibly corresponds to TRBD2 (6 bases). CDR3 length: 16 residues. Germline values: CDR1 SGHNT, CDR2 YYREEE (reference sequence). Deletions cut 4 bases from V and 1 base from J, with 15 bases between. The CDR3 reads CASSPDGEAAKNIQYF. CDR3 DNA sequence: TGTGCCAGCAGCCCTGATGGGGAGGCGGCCAAAAACATTCAGTACTTC.

The chain links TRBV4-3 to TRBJ1-6; D perhaps matches TRBD1 (6 bases). Trimming took 2 bases from V and 7 from J, leaving 24 bases between them. The CDR3 is made up of 19 amino acids. The V gene's germline CDR1 is LGHNA and CDR2 YSLEER. This chain's CDR3 is CASSQLWAPLTGTNSPLHF. DNA for the CDR3: TGCGCCAGCAGCCAATTGTGGGCCCCCCTCACAGGGACCAATTCACCCCTCCACTTT.

This rearrangement joins TRBV4-3 to TRBJ1-2; 8 bases agree with TRBD1. The CDR3 is 14 residues long. Germline trimming cut 1 base from V and 7 bases from J; bases unmatched to any gene: 5. CDR1 and CDR2 (germline): LGHNA, YSLEER. CDR3 DNA sequence: TGCGCCAGCAGCCAAGGAGGAACAGGGGGTGGCTACACCTTC. As protein: CASSQGGTGGGYTF.

The genes are TRBV21-1 and TRBJ1-3. TRBV21-1 is labeled a pseudogene. CDR3 size: 17 residues. The CDR3 here is CASRGNLLQHARNTIYF. DNA of the CDR3: TGTGCCAGCAGAGGGAATCTGCTACAACACGCACGAAACACCATATATTTT.

Details on this clone: Other DNA sequences within the sample encode an identical CDR3. This chain links TRBV28 with TRBJ1-2, with D possibly TRBD1 on 5 matching bases. The CDR3 sequence is 12 residues long. Germline-derived CDR1 and CDR2 are MDHEN and SYDVKM. Trimming left V 1 base short and J 6 bases short, with 6 bases between. The CDR3 nucleotides read TGTGCCAGCAGTTTATCGGGGCATGGCTACACCTTC. As protein: CASSLSGHGYTF.

This chain connects TRBV7-2 to TRBJ1-3; D is possibly TRBD1 (6 bases). The ends were cut back, 5 bases at V and 3 bases at J, with 8 bases in the middle. The CDR3 sequence is 13 residues long. The germline V gene has CDR1 SGHTA and CDR2 FQGNSA. CDR3 nucleotide sequence: TGTGCCAGCAGCGTGGGACATGGAAACACCATATATTTT. Translation: CASSVGHGNTIYF.

With regard to this clone: Within the sample, other DNA sequences also encode this same CDR3. This chain connects TRBV7-3 to TRBJ2-1; 10 nucleotides agree with TRBD1. Looked up from germline, CDR1 is SGHTA and CDR2 is FQGTGA. The CDR3 runs to 15 residues. V dropped 3 bases and J dropped 2; count of bases not matched to a gene: 1. The CDR3 loop is CASSFGQGAYNEQFF. In nucleotides, the CDR3 is TGTGCCAGCAGCTTTGGACAGGGGGCCTACAATGAGCAGTTCTTC. Full variable domain (missing parts from reference TRBV7-3 and TRBJ2-1): GAGVSQTPSNKVTEKGKYVELRCDPISGHTALYWYRQSLGQGPEFLIYFQGTGAADDSGLPNDRFFAVRPEGSVSTLKIQRTERGDSAVYLCASSFGQGAYNEQFFGPGTRLTVL.

This clone occurred once. This chain uses TRBV11-2 with TRBJ2-1, with D tentatively TRBD1 (5 bases). The CDR3 consists of 15 residues. CDR1 is SGHAT and CDR2 is FQNNGV in the germline V gene. Trimming took off 4 bases at V and 3 bases at J, with 13 bases between the two ends. The CDR3 loop reads CASSSRGHLYNEQFF. The CDR3 DNA reads TGTGCCAGCAGCTCACGAGGACACCTCTACAATGAGCAGTTCTTC.